These 25 T cell receptor beta chains came from one sample sequenced in a study of T cells in Graves' hyperthyroidism and ophthalmopathy (dated by TCRdb to about 2019). Library preparation employed multiplex PCR. The instrument was an Illumina HiSeq 2000. The TCR beta CDR3 regions were amplified from the RNA transcripts. The first round of RT-PCR for the TCR CDR3 was performed with the HTBI primer set and the Qiagen OneStep RT-PCR kit. TCRdb's own reprocessing of the public reads used fastp at Q25 and MiXCR and kept productive beta chains. Rows merge per CDR3 protein into single entries with the most common DNA and genes. This sample holds hundreds of thousands of distinct CDR3 sequences; over 12% were observed only once. The ten largest account for over 10% of the sample. The sequenced material came from blood. The receptors shown here come from a man between 18 and 35 years old with Graves' ophthalmopathy.

This clonotype was observed at least ten times. The chain has TRBV7-9 and TRBJ2-3; 8 bases are shared with TRBD2. Per germline, CDR1 SEHNR and CDR2 FQNEAQ (reference sequence). V gave up 5 bases and J gave up 3 bases; unmatched junction bases: 13. The CDR3 sequence is 17 residues long. CDR3 nucleotide sequence: TGTGCCAGCAGCATTGTAGTATCGGGACTAGGAACAGATACGCAGTATTTT. Its translation: CASSIVVSGLGTDTQYF.

V is TRBV14 and J is TRBJ2-5; a weak D match, TRBD2 (5 bases). The CDR3 has 17 residues. V lost 2 bases, J lost 4 bases, and 20 bases lay in between. CDR1 and CDR2 (germline): SGHDN, FVKESK. CDR3: CASSQTFSGPLGETQYF. The CDR3 coding sequence is TGTGCCAGCAGCCAAACCTTCAGCGGTCCCCTAGGAGAGACCCAGTACTTC. Together with reference TRBV14 and TRBJ2-5, the CDR3 gives the full variable domain: EAGVTQFPSHSVIEKGQTVTLRCDPISGHDNLYWYRRVMGKEIKFLLHFVKESKQDESGMPNNRFLAERTGGTYSTLKVQPAELEDSGVYFCASSQTFSGPLGETQYFGPGTRLLVL.

This clonotype has a handful of counts. V usage is TRBV6-1 and J usage is TRBJ2-2, with D perhaps matching TRBD1 (6 bases). Per germline, CDR1 MNHNS and CDR2 SASEGT. Trimming took 9 bases from V and 1 from J, leaving 9 bases between them. CDR3 size: 13 residues. CDR3 sequence reads: CASNRENTGELFF. CDR3 bases: TGTGCCAGTAACAGGGAGAACACCGGGGAGCTGTTTTTT.

The chain couples TRBV4-1 to TRBJ2-1; 9 bases match TRBD2. The germline V gene has CDR1 MGHRA and CDR2 YSYEKL. V was clipped by 0 bases and J by 6 bases; unmatched bases: 6. The CDR3 runs to 16 residues. CDR3 coding DNA: TGCGCCAGCAGCCAAGATAGTAGCGGGAGATTCAATGAGCAGTTCTTC. This codes for CASSQDSSGRFNEQFF.

This clonotype was recorded at least ten times. V and J are TRBV2 and TRBJ1-2; the D is unclear. This CDR3 is 14 amino acids long. Germline assignment: CDR1 SNHLY and CDR2 FYNNEI. The V gene lost 8 bases and the J gene lost 4 bases, with 17 bases spanning the gap. DNA for the CDR3: TGTGCCAGCCTCTCAGGAGGCAGGAGCTATGGCTACACCTTC. Translation gives CASLSGGRSYGYTF. Based on the CDR3 plus reference TRBV2 and TRBJ1-2, the full variable domain is EPEVTQTPSHQVTQMGQEVILRCVPISNHLYFYWYRQILGQKVEFLVSFYNNEISEKSEIFDDQFSVERPDGSNFTLKIRSTKLEDSAMYFCASLSGGRSYGYTFGSGTRLTVV.

The chain links TRBV19 to TRBJ2-3, with TRBD1 as a possible D gene (6 bases). V was cut by 5 bases and J by 5 bases, with 11 bases left in between. In germline, CDR1 is LNHDA, CDR2 SQIVND (reference sequence). This CDR3 spans 13 amino acids. The DNA of the CDR3 is TGTGCCAGTAGTTCCCAGGGGAGAGATACGCAGTATTTT. It encodes CASSSQGRDTQYF.

The rearrangement uses TRBV20-1 and TRBJ1-4; D ambiguous. The CDR3 spans 14 residues. Germline CDR1 reads DFQATT; CDR2 reads SNEGSKA (reference sequence). Trimming pared 1 base from V and 4 bases from J, leaving 10 bases between. CDR3 nucleotides: TGCAGTGCTAGAGCGAGGACGGATAATGAAAAACTGTTTTTT. It translates to CSARARTDNEKLFF.

The chain links TRBV10-2 to TRBJ2-2; a weak D match, TRBD2 (7 bases). The CDR3 length is 15 residues. Trimming took 4 bases from V and 5 from J, leaving 14 bases between them. Germline loops: CDR1 WSHSY, CDR2 SAAADI. CDR3 sequence (DNA): TGCGCCAGCAGTGGGTACAGGGAGGGGACCGGGGAGCTGTTTTTT. This codes for CASSGYREGTGELFF.

There are many counts of this clonotype. The J gene is TRBJ1-1, the V gene TRBV6-1; D is unclear. CDR1 is MNHNS, CDR2 SASEGT, per germline. The CDR3 has 14 residues. The V gene lost 4 bases and the J gene lost 0 bases, with 9 bases spanning the gap. For the CDR3, the DNA is TGTGCCAGCAGTGCGGGCCTCATGAACACTGAAGCTTTCTTT. Encoded protein: CASSAGLMNTEAFF.

Only a few counts were recorded for this clonotype. CDR3 region: CAWSALTGFNNEQFF. CDR3 sequence (DNA): TGTGCCTGGAGTGCCCTGACAGGCTTCAACAATGAGCAGTTCTTC. This chain connects TRBV30 to TRBJ2-1, with D possibly matching TRBD1 (6 bases). In germline, CDR1 is GTSNPN, CDR2 SVGIG (reference sequence). V was shortened by 1 base and J by 5 bases, with 15 bases between the two germline ends. The length of the CDR3 is 15 residues.

The gene calls are TRBV19 and TRBJ2-3; 12 bases agree with TRBD2. Unmatched junction bases numbered 6, after V lost 5 bases and J lost 6 bases. This CDR3 is built from 15 residues. Germline values: CDR1 LNHDA, CDR2 SQIVND (reference sequence). The CDR3 nucleotides are TGTGCCAGTAGTCCAGGACTAGCGGGGTATGATACGCAGTATTTT. This codes for CASSPGLAGYDTQYF.

This clonotype was picked up many times. V and J are TRBV18 and TRBJ2-7; no clear D. CDR3 length: 14 residues. V gave up 1 base and J gave up 3 bases, with 10 bases separating them. CDR1 is KGHSH, CDR2 LQKENI, per germline. CDR3 bases: TGTGCCAGCTCACCACTAGGAAGGGACTACGAGCAGTACTTC. It is translated as CASSPLGRDYEQYF.

There are many counts of this clonotype. The CDR3 region has the DNA TGTGCCAGCAGCCATACGGCGGGGGGCAATGAGCAGTTCTTC. The encoded protein is CASSHTAGGNEQFF. The rearrangement links TRBV3-1 to TRBJ2-1; 8 nucleotides match TRBD2. CDR1 is LGHDT, CDR2 YNNKEL, per germline (reference sequence). The CDR3 length is 14 residues. With 3 bases clipped from V and 6 bases from J, the junction kept 4 bases outside the gene matches.

The CDR3 sequence: CASSFGAGGQETQYF. CDR3 sequence (DNA): TGTGCCAGCAGTTTCGGTGCGGGAGGCCAAGAGACCCAGTACTTC. The chain employs TRBV6-2 or TRBV6-3 and TRBJ2-5, with 8 nucleotides matching TRBD2. The CDR3 length is 15 residues. J gave up 1 base and V 4 bases, and 5 bases lay outside the gene matches. Germline CDR1 reads MNHEY; CDR2 reads SVGEGT.

Worth noting for this clonotype: A much larger clone differs from this one at a single base, so this may be a read error. The rearrangement joins TRBV11-3 to TRBJ2-1; no clear D gene. The end of the DNA aligns better with TRBJ2-7, so the J call may be wrong. From germline, CDR1 is SGHNT and CDR2 YENEEA. The CDR3 loop spans 11 amino acids. The CDR3: CASSLFNEQYF. The DNA for the CDR3 is TGTGCCAGCAGCTTATTCAATGAGCAGTACTTC.

This clonotype was detected ten times or more. The chain employs TRBV7-9 and TRBJ2-1; TRBD2 matches 14 bases. The germline CDR1 and CDR2 sequences are SEHNR and FQNEAQ (reference sequence). V was pared by 6 bases and J by 4 bases, with 8 bases of the junction left unmatched. The CDR3 covers 17 residues. The CDR3 is CASRPGLAGAKYNEQFF. CDR3 nucleotides: TGTGCCAGCAGGCCGGGACTAGCGGGGGCAAAGTACAATGAGCAGTTCTTC.

This clonotype was recorded at least ten times. The chain is built from TRBV11-2 and TRBJ2-5; maybe TRBD2 (6 bases). Trimming removed 3 bases from V and 2 bases from J, with 16 bases in between. This CDR3 has 16 amino acids. Germline CDR1 and CDR2: SGHAT and FQNNGV. CDR3 amino acids: CASSFPSWGTQETQYF. In DNA, the CDR3 is TGTGCCAGCAGCTTCCCCTCGTGGGGGACTCAAGAGACCCAGTACTTC.

The table lists this clonotype with many counts. This chain uses TRBV2 with TRBJ2-3; 8 bases line up with TRBD1. J was trimmed by 6 bases and V by 3 bases; bases with no gene match: 8. The CDR3 sequence is 15 residues long. CDR1 and CDR2 (germline): SNHLY, FYNNEI. CDR3 bases: TGTGCCAGCAGTGATAGACAGGGGTTTATTGATACGCAGTATTTT. Its translation: CASSDRQGFIDTQYF. The entire variable domain, with the rest obtained from reference TRBV2 and TRBJ2-3, is as follows: EPEVTQTPSHQVTQMGQEVILRCVPISNHLYFYWYRQILGQKVEFLVSFYNNEISEKSEIFDDQFSVERPDGSNFTLKIRSTKLEDSAMYFCASSDRQGFIDTQYFGPGTRLTVL.

This clonotype was counted a few times. This chain links TRBV18 with TRBJ1-4; unclear D gene. CDR3 length: 15 residues. Germline V gives CDR1 KGHSH, CDR2 LQKENI. Trimming pared 6 bases from V and 0 bases from J, leaving 11 bases between. This chain's CDR3 is CASSTQSATNEKLFF. CDR3 nucleotide sequence: TGTGCCAGCTCGACCCAAAGCGCAACTAATGAAAAACTGTTTTTT.

This clonotype has a count of ten or more. This chain joins TRBV5-1 and TRBJ2-3, with D perhaps TRBD2 (6 bases). The CDR3 contains 15 residues. V was clipped by 0 bases and J by 4 bases, with 12 bases between them. In germline, CDR1 is SGHRS, CDR2 YFSETQ. This chain's CDR3 is CASSLEVGGPDTQYF. The DNA of the CDR3 is TGCGCCAGCAGCTTGGAAGTGGGAGGCCCAGATACGCAGTATTTT. Together with reference TRBV5-1 and TRBJ2-3, the CDR3 gives the full variable domain: KAGVTQTPRYLIKTRGQQVTLSCSPISGHRSVSWYQQTPGQGLQFLFEYFSETQRNKGNFPGRFSGRQFSNSRSEMNVSTLELGDSALYLCASSLEVGGPDTQYFGPGTRLTVL.

This clonotype has ten or more counts. V and J are TRBV11-3 and TRBJ2-5; D ambiguous. This CDR3 contains 15 residues. Germline lookup yields CDR1 SGHNT and CDR2 YENEEA. Trimming took off 2 bases at V and 0 bases at J, with 10 bases between the two ends. CDR3 protein: CASSLWYGYQETQYF. CDR3 in DNA: TGTGCCAGCAGCTTATGGTACGGATACCAAGAGACCCAGTACTTC.

This clonotype turned up a few times. This chain uses TRBV20-1 with TRBJ2-1; 8 bases map to TRBD2. Germline loops: CDR1 DFQATT, CDR2 SNEGSKA (reference sequence). The CDR3 contains 16 residues. J gave up 8 bases and V 0 bases, and 12 bases lay outside the gene matches. The CDR3 DNA sequence: TGCAGTGCTAGAGATCTTATAGGACTAGCCCTTGATGAGCAGTTCTTC. Protein product: CSARDLIGLALDEQFF.

V usage is TRBV24-1 and J usage is TRBJ2-7; 11 bases are a match to TRBD1. J gave up 0 bases and V 9 bases, and 0 bases lay outside the gene matches. The CDR3 has 13 amino acids. The germline CDR1 and CDR2 sequences are KGHDR and SFDVKD. The CDR3 sequence: CATGTGGSYEQYF. In nucleotides, the CDR3 is TGTGCCACCGGGACAGGGGGCTCCTACGAGCAGTACTTC.

At least ten counts were recorded for this clonotype. J is TRBJ2-7 and V is TRBV10-1; TRBD1 agrees at 9 bases. The V gene's germline CDR1 is WNHNN and CDR2 SYGVQD (reference sequence). The V segment lost 5 bases and the J segment 6 bases; nucleotides outside the gene matches: 5. The length of the CDR3 is 13 residues. CDR3 nucleotides: TGCGCCAGCAGTCGACAGGGGGTTGCCGAGCAGTACTTC. Amino acids: CASSRQGVAEQYF.

There are many counts of this clonotype. An end of the junction does not agree with germline; a read error may underlie this. The chain employs TRBV2 and TRBJ1-4, with TRBD1 identical over 8 bases. Germline V gene lookup returns CDR1 SNHLY and CDR2 FYNNEI. This CDR3 has 15 residues. The CDR3 DNA sequence: TGTGCCAGCACTGAACCGGGACAGGATAATGAAAAACTGTTTTTT. This codes for CASTEPGQDNEKLFF.